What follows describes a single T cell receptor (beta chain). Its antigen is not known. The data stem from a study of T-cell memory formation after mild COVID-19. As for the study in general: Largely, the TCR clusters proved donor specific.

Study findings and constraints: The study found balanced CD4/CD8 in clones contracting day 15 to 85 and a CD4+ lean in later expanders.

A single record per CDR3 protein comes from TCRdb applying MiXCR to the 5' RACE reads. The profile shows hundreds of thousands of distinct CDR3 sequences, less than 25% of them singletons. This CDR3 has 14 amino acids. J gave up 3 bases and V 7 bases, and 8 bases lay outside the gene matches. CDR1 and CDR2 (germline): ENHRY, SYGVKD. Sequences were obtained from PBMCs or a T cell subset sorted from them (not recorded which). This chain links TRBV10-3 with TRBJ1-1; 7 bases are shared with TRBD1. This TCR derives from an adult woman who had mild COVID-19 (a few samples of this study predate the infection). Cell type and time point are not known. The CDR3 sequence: CAITKTGSDTEAFF. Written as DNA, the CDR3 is TGTGCCATCACTAAGACAGGGAGTGACACTGAAGCTTTCTTT.